Listed here are 9 T cell receptor beta chains from one sample, sequenced in a study of blood T cells in healthy people across ages. A second roughly 7 to 11 cycle PCR used barcoded and J-beta primers. Using its own MiXCR run on the 5' RACE reads, TCRdb lists one record per CDR3 protein. In the table there are under 2 million distinct CDR3 sequences, around 36% of which are singletons. The source material was blood. The receptor source for this set is a woman aged 25 to 39 in good health.

This clonotype has only a few counts. This rearrangement joins TRBV29-1 to TRBJ1-1, with TRBD1 matching 7 bases. Germline values: CDR1 SQVTM, CDR2 ANQGSEA. The CDR3 loop spans 11 amino acids. CDR3 region: CALRQGEEAFF. As DNA, the CDR3 is TGCGCCTTACGACAGGGAGAAGAAGCTTTCTTT.

The CDR3 sequence is CASSFSYNQETQYF. The CDR3 bases are TGCGCCAGCAGCTTTTCCTACAACCAAGAGACCCAGTACTTC. This chain joins TRBV5-1 and TRBJ2-5; D ambiguous. Trimming took off 2 bases at V and 0 bases at J, with 8 bases between the two ends. Germline CDR1 SGHRS, CDR2 YFSETQ. This CDR3 contains 14 residues.

This clonotype occurred many times. This sequence joins TRBV7-2 and TRBJ2-7; unclear D gene. Germline V gene sequence: CDR1 SGHTA, CDR2 FQGNSA. This CDR3 comprises 13 residues. Trimming cost V 2 bases and J 5 bases, with 10 bases left between them. The DNA for the CDR3 is TGTGCCAGCAGCTTAAGGCAGCGCGACGAGCAGTACTTC. This encodes CASSLRQRDEQYF.

The chain recombines TRBV7-9 with TRBJ1-4; D gene uncertain. Germline lookup yields CDR1 SEHNR and CDR2 FQNEAQ (reference sequence). This CDR3 contains 15 residues. Trimming left V 5 bases short and J 8 bases short, with 18 bases between. CDR3 DNA: TGTGCCAGCAGCCCCACCGGACGTGTAGGGGAAAAACTGTTTTTT. This codes for CASSPTGRVGEKLFF. The complete variable domain, with remaining parts taken from reference TRBV7-9 and TRBJ1-4, reads DTGVSQNPRHKITKRGQNVTFRCDPISEHNRLYWYRQTLGQGPEFLTYFQNEAQLEKSRLLSDRFSAERPKGSFSTLEIQRTEQGDSAMYLCASSPTGRVGEKLFFGSGTQLSVL.

Comment on this clonotype: This CDR3 is missing its conserved last phenylalanine or tryptophan, likely due to a read error. The chain joins TRBV2 to TRBJ1-1; weak D call: TRBD1 (5 bases). The CDR3 covers 15 residues. Germline values: CDR1 SNHLY, CDR2 FYNNEI. The CDR3 here is CASSGSSGRAPEAFL. The CDR3 coding sequence is TGTGCCAGCAGCGGAAGCTCAGGGAGGGCCCCTGAGGCTTTCCTT.

This chain links TRBV3-1 with TRBJ2-3; 7 bases match TRBD1. The germline CDR1 and CDR2 sequences are LGHDT and YNNKEL (reference sequence). The CDR3 is 13 amino acids. The V segment lost 8 bases and the J segment 8 bases; nucleotides outside the gene matches: 10. For the CDR3, the DNA is TGTGCCAGCTGGGGACAGACAAGGGGTACGCAGTATTTT. It codes for CASWGQTRGTQYF.

The chain links TRBV7-9 to TRBJ2-3, with TRBD2 matching over 10 bases. Trimming took 4 bases from V and 2 from J; bases not matched to a gene: 6. CDR3 length: 16 amino acids. Germline V gene sequence: CDR1 SEHNR, CDR2 FQNEAQ (reference sequence). CDR3 amino acids: CASSSVAGGTTDTQYF. CDR3 nucleotide sequence: TGTGCCAGCAGCTCTGTAGCGGGAGGAACCACAGATACGCAGTATTTT.

The table lists this clonotype with a few counts. The rearrangement uses TRBV3-1 and TRBJ1-4; 8 nucleotides align to TRBD1. The CDR3 is 14 amino acids. Germline CDR1 is LGHDT and CDR2 is YNNKEL (reference sequence). The junction had 6 bases not matched to a gene; V was cut back by 5 bases and J by 7 bases. CDR3 in DNA: TGTGCCAGCAGCATGGACAGGGTCTCTGAAAAACTGTTTTTT. Its protein product is CASSMDRVSEKLFF.

The chain combines TRBV2 with TRBJ1-1; weak D call: TRBD1 (5 bases). This CDR3 has 15 amino acids. CDR1 SNHLY and CDR2 FYNNEI come from the germline V gene. Between the trimmed V and J ends, which lost 0 bases and 4 bases, there was a span of 12 bases. The chain's CDR3 is CASSEAGHSGTEAFF. As DNA, the CDR3 is TGTGCCAGCAGTGAAGCGGGGCACTCGGGCACTGAAGCTTTCTTT.